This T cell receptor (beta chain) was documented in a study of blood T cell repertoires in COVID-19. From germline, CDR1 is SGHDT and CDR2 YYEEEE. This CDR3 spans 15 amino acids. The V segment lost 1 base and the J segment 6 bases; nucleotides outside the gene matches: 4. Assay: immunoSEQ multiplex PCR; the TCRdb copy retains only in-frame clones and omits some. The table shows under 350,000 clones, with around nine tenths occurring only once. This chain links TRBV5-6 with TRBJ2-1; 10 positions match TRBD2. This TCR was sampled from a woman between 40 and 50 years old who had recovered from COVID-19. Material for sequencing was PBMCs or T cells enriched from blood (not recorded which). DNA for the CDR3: TGTGCCAGCAGCTTGATGGCTAGCGGGAGCAATGAGCAGTTCTTC. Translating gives CASSLMASGSNEQFF.